This T cell receptor (beta chain) originates from a study of OX40 agonist ivuxolimab in advanced cancers. Regarding the complete study: Ivuxolimab was an agonistic, fully human IgG2 monoclonal antibody directed against OX40 (CD134), a costimulatory receptor. Intravenous ivuxolimab was administered to patients every 2 weeks at six dose levels: 0.01, 0.1, 0.3, 1.5, 3 and 10 mg/kg. Of the roughly 52 dose-escalation patients, hepatocellular carcinoma was present in approximately 20, melanoma in about 15, renal cell carcinoma in 9 and head and neck cancer in 9. The dose-escalation cohort was 82.7% male with a mean age of about 54 years, ranging from roughly 20 to 80. Prior anti-PD-1, anti-PD-L1 or anti-CTLA-4 therapy was permitted, and checkpoint inhibitors had been received by around 40% of dose-escalation patients. Three dose-escalation patients achieved partial responses, one with hepatocellular carcinoma and two with cutaneous melanoma. Peripheral TCRbeta sequencing was intended to test whether TCR sequence diversity was altered and clonal T-cell expansion was caused by ivuxolimab. The paper describes the monotherapy dose-escalation part (N of about 57 patients) of the phase I trial of ivuxolimab. Overall study outcomes, separate from this receptor: At doses from 0.1 to 3.0 mg/kg, clonal expansion was seen in both CD4+ and CD8+ blood T cells between baseline and week 6. In partial responders in the 0.1-3.0 mg/kg groups, normalized peripheral clonal expansion was found to be among the lowest, especially among CD8+ T cells. The antigen specificity of the peripheral T cells that underwent clonal expansion was not determined. Low levels of normalized T-cell clonal expansion were also seen in some patients who did not respond. After ivuxolimab, more expanded clones were found on average in CD8+ T cells than in CD4+ T cells.

Patients with a history of autoimmune disease or receiving systemic immunosuppression were excluded from the trial. Peripheral blood for TCR sequencing was drawn from every dose cohort at baseline, at cycle 4 day 1 and at cycle 7 day 1. Samples were obtained from an open-label, multicenter, first-in-human phase I dose-escalation trial of ivuxolimab. Adults with locally advanced or metastatic melanoma, renal cell carcinoma, hepatocellular carcinoma or head and neck squamous cell carcinoma were enrolled in the trial. CD4+ and CD8+ T cells were sorted separately from peripheral blood before TCR sequencing. To sequence the TCRbeta CDR3 region, genomic DNA was isolated from the sorted cells. TCRbeta CDR3 regions were sequenced using the immunoSEQ Assay. TCRdb limited this immuneACCESS table to in-frame rearrangements with V and J called. A share of clones is missing; checked studies link under half to unresolved V genes, and the rest is unexplained. Counted in this sample were some 75,000 clones; less than 90% of them appeared once. Of the sample, more than 2% is held by the ten largest clones.

CDR1 and CDR2, per the germline V gene, are KGHSH and LQKENI. Including the terminal cysteine and phenylalanine, the CDR3 comprises 10 residues. This entry keeps only the CDR3 DNA: 30 bases, framed from base 1. V and J are truncated by 8 bases and 4 bases respectively, leaving an intervening sequence of 5 bases. Concerning this clone itself: Its binding antigen is unknown. There are no base qualities to consult, and no much larger clone falls within one base.

The TCR was taken from an adult with an advanced solid tumor such as melanoma, head and neck, liver or kidney cancer. The sequenced sample was CD4+ or CD8+ T cells sorted from blood, obtained in a trial of the OX40 agonist ivuxolimab. Here the chain combines TRBV18 and TRBJ2-5, with the D gene not confidently named. The bases are TGTGCCAGCCGTGGAGAGACCCAGTACTTC. This gives the protein CASRGETQYF.